These T cell receptor beta chains were read from a single sample in a study of cytomegalovirus exposure and HLA in healthy donors. Some clones are missing from TCRdb's copy, which holds only in-frame ones; the method was immunoSEQ multiplex PCR. The data show 110,000 or so clones, with approximately 69% seen just once and 4% to 5% held by the top ten. Sequenced material: PBMCs. These receptors all stem from a woman aged 40 to 49 in good health and CMV-seropositive. Each CDR3 is given with its conserved first and last residue. D genes are given only for firm matches. Size tells how often a clone was seen (once, few, many) or the class of an expanded clone, and some rows leave it out.

cdr3_aa cdr3_nt j_call clone_size d_call v_call
CASSYSFGPGANEQYF TGTGCCAGCAGTTACTCGTTTGGGCCAGGGGCCAACGAGCAGTACTTC TRBJ2-7 NA NA TRBV6-6
CASSRGGLAILGNEQFF TGCGCCAGCAGCCGAGGGGGACTAGCGATCCTGGGCAATGAGCAGTTCTTC TRBJ2-1 few TRBD2 TRBV4-1
CASSPGWGAMNTEAFF TGTGCCAGCTCACCGGGATGGGGAGCCATGAACACTGAAGCTTTCTTT TRBJ1-1 NA NA TRBV18
CASSQTLTGQGNTEAFF TGCGCCAGCAGCCAAACTCTGACAGGACAGGGAAACACTGAAGCTTTCTTT TRBJ1-1 NA TRBD1 TRBV4-3
CASSLGSSGRSEQYF TGCGCCAGCAGCTTGGGGTCTAGCGGGAGGAGCGAGCAGTACTTC TRBJ2-7 NA TRBD2 TRBV5-1
CASSAFGAGGILAKNIQYF TGTGCCAGCAGCGCCTTTGGGGCAGGGGGGATTTTAGCCAAAAACATTCAGTACTTC TRBJ2-4 few NA TRBV7-8
CASKTGDRPGELFF TGTGCCAGCAAAACGGGGGACAGGCCCGGGGAGCTGTTTTTT TRBJ2-2 NA TRBD1 TRBV5-6
CASSPLGRGEGYTF TGCGCCAGCAGCCCCCTCGGGCGGGGCGAGGGCTACACCTTC TRBJ1-2 once NA TRBV5-1
CASSQEGGAAPPETQYF TGCGCCAGCAGCCAAGAGGGAGGGGCAGCACCCCCAGAGACCCAGTACTTC TRBJ2-5 once TRBD2 TRBV4-1
CASSLAGDGTDTQYF TGTGCCAGCAGCTTAGCGGGAGATGGCACAGATACGCAGTATTTT TRBJ2-3 few NA TRBV7-6
CASSDVDRRPNTEAFF TGTGCCAGCAGTGACGTGGACAGAAGACCGAACACTGAAGCTTTCTTT TRBJ1-1 NA NA TRBV6-4
CASSYTTGVKETQYF TGTGCCAGCAGCTACACGACAGGAGTCAAGGAGACCCAGTACTTC TRBJ2-5 NA NA TRBV7-9
CASSERRQGARGYTF TGTGCCAGCAGTGAACGAAGACAGGGGGCAAGAGGCTACACCTTC TRBJ1-2 NA TRBD1 TRBV25-1
CASSYLPLAAYNEQFF TGTGCCAGCAGCTACCTCCCTCTAGCGGCCTACAATGAGCAGTTCTTC TRBJ2-1 NA TRBD2 TRBV11-1
CASSPSGTANTEAFF TGTGCCAGCAGCCCATCCGGGACAGCGAACACTGAAGCTTTCTTT TRBJ1-1 NA TRBD1 TRBV7-2
CSSSLFRETGELFF TGTTCCAGCAGCTTATTCAGGGAAACCGGGGAGCTGTTTTTT TRBJ2-2 NA NA TRBV7-9
CASSQNSGTPYNEQFF TGTGCCAGCAGTCAAAACAGCGGGACACCTTATAATGAGCAGTTCTTC TRBJ2-1 NA NA TRBV14
CASSLTGGGQGEAFF TGCGCCAGCAGCCTCACAGGGGGGGGGCAAGGTGAAGCTTTCTTT TRBJ1-1 NA TRBD1 TRBV5-1
CASSLMGHSYEQYF TGTGCCAGCAGCTTAATGGGGCATAGCTACGAGCAGTACTTC TRBJ2-7 NA NA TRBV11-3
CASRQRTDQETQYF TGCGCCAGCAGGCAGAGGACAGACCAAGAGACCCAGTACTTC TRBJ2-5 NA NA TRBV5-1
CASSPRGLAANQETQYF TGTGCCAGCAGCCCTCGAGGACTAGCGGCTAATCAAGAGACCCAGTACTTC TRBJ2-5 NA TRBD2 TRBV7-6
CASSPTSDRDYGYTF TGTGCCAGCTCACCTACCAGTGACAGGGACTATGGCTACACCTTC TRBJ1-2 once TRBD1 TRBV18
CASSIWAGGNTGELFF TGTGCCAGTAGTATATGGGCGGGAGGGAACACCGGGGAGCTGTTTTTT TRBJ2-2 NA TRBD2 TRBV19
CASSPGTSGLGEQYF TGTGCCAGCAGCCCGGGGACTAGCGGGCTTGGCGAGCAGTACTTC TRBJ2-7 NA TRBD2 TRBV9
CASSPAARQGSNQPQHF TGTGCCAGCTCCCCAGCAGCCCGACAGGGTAGCAATCAGCCCCAGCATTTT TRBJ1-5 NA TRBD1 TRBV18
CASSLGLGFDEQFF TGTGCCAGCAGCTTAGGACTAGGTTTTGATGAGCAGTTCTTC TRBJ2-1 NA NA TRBV7-2
CASSQDWVGGTEAFF TGCGCCAGCAGCCAAGATTGGGTCGGGGGAACTGAAGCTTTCTTT TRBJ1-1 NA NA TRBV4-1
CASSFAGINTQYF TGTGCCAGCAGTTTTGCCGGGATTAATACGCAGTATTTT TRBJ2-3 once NA TRBV27
CASSGSQGQGTYGYTF TGTGCCAGCAGTGGTTCTCAGGGACAGGGTACCTATGGCTACACCTTC TRBJ1-2 once TRBD1 TRBV6-1
CAWSKDRVSDTGELFF TGTGCCTGGAGTAAGGACAGGGTCAGCGACACCGGGGAGCTGTTTTTT TRBJ2-2 NA TRBD1 TRBV30